This T cell receptor (beta chain) was recovered during a study of blood T cell repertoires in COVID-19. Study context: The United States, Italy and Spain supplied acute and convalescent COVID-19 samples. T cells, B-cell-depleted T cells, or PBMCs provided the cDNA or gDNA that served as material.

V shed 4 bases, J shed 6 bases, and the junction held 4 bases outside the gene matches. The V gene's germline CDR1 is SGHRS and CDR2 YFSETQ. The length of the CDR3 is 13 residues. Methods used by the authors: For nucleated cells, counts were estimated from reference gene primer amplification. Profiling relied on immunoSEQ multiplex PCR, and the TCRdb table lists in-frame clones only, not all of them. The DNA was the basis for D and trimming; V, J and clone size are from that table. Among about 68,000 clones listed, 85% were seen once. This chain uses TRBV5-1 with TRBJ1-2, with 9 bases fitting TRBD1. The sequenced sample consisted of peripheral blood. This clonotype was obtained from a man in his fifties with acute or convalescent COVID-19. Written as DNA, the CDR3 is TGCGCCAGCAGCACAGGGGGCTTGGATGGCTACACCTTC. As protein: CASSTGGLDGYTF. The full variable domain, rest sourced from reference TRBV5-1 and TRBJ1-2, is KAGVTQTPRYLIKTRGQQVTLSCSPISGHRSVSWYQQTPGQGLQFLFEYFSETQRNKGNFPGRFSGRQFSNSRSEMNVSTLELGDSALYLCASSTGGLDGYTFGSGTRLTVV.